Below, 18 T cell receptor beta chains from the same sample are listed, as sequenced in a study of T cell repertoires in cytomegalovirus infection. TCRdb processed the reads anew with MiXCR; each CDR3 protein has one entry. Of some 99,000 distinct CDR3 sequences in the sample, about 28% are singletons; the top ten hold about 81%. These receptors lack a known antigen. This sample comprised CD8+ T cells from cultured PBMCs, obtained from culture after CMV antigen stimulation. The receptors here all came from a human donor in good health (CMV status not recorded). Some clones in this sample may be carry-over from other donors' samples.

With respect to this clonotype: Just one base apart from a much larger clone, this may be a read error. The V and J genes are TRBV7-2 and TRBJ2-3; the D is unclear. The CDR3 sequence is 13 residues long. The germline V gene encodes CDR1 SGHTA and CDR2 FQGNSA. V gave up 11 bases and J gave up 0 bases, with 12 bases separating them. This chain's CDR3 is CALGRASTDTQYF. CDR3 nucleotide sequence: TGTGCCCTCGGGCGAGCCAGCACAGATACGCAGTATTTT.

Comments on this clonotype: One base away lies a much larger clone, so this may be a sequencing read error. The chain links TRBV7-4 to TRBJ2-7; D gene ambiguous. Trimming shortened V by 6 bases and J by 2 bases, and 8 bases separated the two germline ends. The CDR3 totals 12 residues. Per the germline V gene, CDR1 is SGHVT and CDR2 is SQSDAQ. The DNA for the CDR3 is TGTGCCAGCAGATCAGCAACCTACGAGCAGTACTTC. It encodes CASRSATYEQYF.

This clonotype appeared many times. This rearrangement joins TRBV7-8 to TRBJ2-1; 8 nucleotides align to TRBD1. This CDR3 spans 14 amino acids. Germline V gene data show CDR1 as SGHVS and CDR2 as FQNEAQ. The V and J ends lost 3 bases and 5 bases, in that order; junction bases with no gene match: 3. This CDR3 reads CASSFWTGNNEQFF. The CDR3, as DNA: TGTGCCAGCAGCTTCTGGACAGGGAACAATGAGCAGTTCTTC.

J is TRBJ2-1 and V is TRBV29-1, with 10 bases that match TRBD2. The CDR3 is made up of 14 amino acids. V dropped 6 bases and J dropped 5; count of bases not matched to a gene: 7. Germline V lookup: CDR1 SQVTM, CDR2 ANQGSEA. The CDR3 DNA sequence: TGCAGCGTCATAGCGGGGGGATTAGACAATGAGCAGTTCTTC. It specifies CSVIAGGLDNEQFF.

This clonotype was observed at least ten times. This rearrangement joins TRBV7-6 to TRBJ1-1; D perhaps matches TRBD1 (6 bases). Germline V gives CDR1 SGHVS, CDR2 FNYEAQ. Trimming removed 5 bases from V and 8 bases from J, with 12 bases in between. This CDR3 is built from 12 residues. The CDR3 here is CASSRGGLEAFF. The CDR3 coding sequence is TGTGCCAGCAGCCGCGGGGGGCTAGAAGCTTTCTTT.

The chain joins TRBV7-2 to TRBJ2-2; possible D gene TRBD1, 7 bases. Looked up from germline, CDR1 is SGHTA and CDR2 is FQGNSA. This CDR3 contains 15 residues. Trimming took off 1 base at V and 5 bases at J, with 11 bases between the two ends. The CDR3 bases are TGTGCCAGCAGCTTAGGACAGGGAGGAACCGGGGAGCTGTTTTTT. Translation: CASSLGQGGTGELFF.

This clonotype was seen at least ten times. This chain joins TRBV7-8 and TRBJ2-5; D call uncertain. V dropped 5 bases and J dropped 5 bases, with 9 bases sitting between them. The CDR3 covers 12 residues. Per germline, CDR1 SGHVS and CDR2 FQNEAQ. CDR3 DNA sequence: TGTGCCAGCAGCCTAGGCGCGGAGACCCAGTACTTC. Its translation: CASSLGAETQYF. The variable domain in full, completed from reference TRBV7-8 and TRBJ2-5, reads GAGVSQSPRYKVAKRGQDVALRCDPISGHVSLFWYQQALGQGPEFLTYFQNEAQLDKSGLPSDRFFAERPEGSVSTLKIQRTQQEDSAVYLCASSLGAETQYFGPGTRLLVL.

In this sample, this clonotype turned up a few times. The chain couples TRBV6-2 or TRBV6-3 to TRBJ2-2; TRBD1 matches 7 bases. There are 17 residues in the CDR3. Germline trimming cut 6 bases from V and 3 bases from J; bases unmatched to any gene: 13. Germline CDR1 reads MNHEY; CDR2 reads SVGEGT. CDR3 bases: TGTGCCAGCAGGGATCCGGGACAGCTCGCAGACACCGGGGAGCTGTTTTTT. Its translation: CASRDPGQLADTGELFF.

This chain joins TRBV29-1 and TRBJ2-7; the D is unclear. The CDR3 has 13 residues. Germline lookup yields CDR1 SQVTM and CDR2 ANQGSEA. V was shortened by 0 bases and J by 4 bases, with 10 bases between the two germline ends. CDR3: CSVEESHGYEQYF. CDR3 DNA: TGCAGCGTTGAAGAATCTCACGGGTACGAGCAGTACTTC.

The chain uses TRBV28 and TRBJ2-1, with D tentatively TRBD2 (6 bases). CDR3 length: 16 residues. The V gene lost 6 bases and the J gene lost 5 bases, with 20 bases spanning the gap. CDR1 is MDHEN, CDR2 SYDVKM, per germline. CDR3 coding DNA: TGTGCCAGCAGCGCCCCGACTAGAAGGTCGGACAATGAGCAGTTCTTC. Its translation is CASSAPTRRSDNEQFF.

The DNA of the CDR3 is TGTGCCAGCAGTGGGGGCGGCATAAGCAATCAGCCCCAGCATTTT. Residues: CASSGGGISNQPQHF. This chain joins TRBV2 and TRBJ1-5; tentative D call: TRBD1 (5 bases). The CDR3 consists of 15 residues. V dropped 4 bases and J dropped 1 base, with 11 bases sitting between them. The germline CDR1 and CDR2 sequences are SNHLY and FYNNEI.

This clonotype was recorded many times. V gene TRBV27 combines with J gene TRBJ2-2, with D possibly being TRBD1 (6 bases). The CDR3 contains 16 residues. Trimming pared 5 bases from V and 1 base from J, leaving 14 bases between. In germline, CDR1 is MNHEY, CDR2 SMNVEV (reference sequence). CDR3 protein: CASSPRQDVNTGELFF. In nucleotides, the CDR3 is TGTGCCAGCAGTCCCAGACAGGATGTGAACACCGGGGAGCTGTTTTTT.

The rearrangement uses TRBV7-9 and TRBJ2-1; 7 bases are a match to TRBD2. This CDR3 comprises 15 residues. Germline CDR1 and CDR2: SEHNR and FQNEAQ (reference sequence). With 4 bases clipped from V and 3 bases from J, the junction kept 6 bases outside the gene matches. In DNA form, the CDR3 reads TGTGCCAGCAGCTCTCGGCTAGCGGACTACAATGAGCAGTTCTTC. Its translation: CASSSRLADYNEQFF.

This chain links TRBV28 with TRBJ1-4, with D perhaps matching TRBD1 (5 bases). The CDR3 contains 19 residues. Trimming left V 1 base short and J 7 bases short, with 25 bases between. Germline loops: CDR1 MDHEN, CDR2 SYDVKM. The CDR3 reads CASSLSGDGLAELGEKLFF. In nucleotides, the CDR3 is TGTGCCAGCAGTTTATCGGGGGATGGCCTTGCGGAACTAGGTGAAAAACTGTTTTTT.

CDR3 nucleotides: TGTGCCAGCAGTTCCCGGCGACTGGAGCAGTTCTTC. Protein sequence: CASSSRRLEQFF. The V gene is TRBV28, the J gene TRBJ2-1; no reliable D call. The CDR3 is 12 residues long. In germline, CDR1 is MDHEN, CDR2 SYDVKM. Trimming stripped 4 bases from V and 10 bases from J, with 11 bases between.

This clonotype has at least ten counts. The chain carries TRBV28 and TRBJ1-1, with TRBD1 matching 9 bases. CDR1 is MDHEN and CDR2 is SYDVKM in the germline V gene. This CDR3 region has 14 residues. J was trimmed by 0 bases and V by 8 bases; bases with no gene match: 4. CDR3 in DNA: TGTGCCAGCCACAGGGGGCTCTTGAACACTGAAGCTTTCTTT. Protein: CASHRGLLNTEAFF.

The rearrangement uses TRBV5-4 and TRBJ1-6, with D possibly matching TRBD1 (5 bases). V lost 0 bases and J lost 9, with 13 bases in between. CDR1 and CDR2 (germline): SGHNT, YYREEE (reference sequence). This CDR3 spans 15 amino acids. CDR3 nucleotides: TGTGCCAGCAGCTTGGTGGGGGACGGAGTTTCACCCCTCCACTTT. The encoded protein is CASSLVGDGVSPLHF.

In DNA form, the CDR3 reads TGTGCCAGCAGTGACCTATCAGAAGACTATGGCTACACCTTC. It specifies CASSDLSEDYGYTF. The chain uses TRBV2 and TRBJ1-2; unclear D gene. Trimming took 3 bases from V and 3 from J, leaving 11 bases between them. CDR1 and CDR2 from the germline V gene are SNHLY and FYNNEI. The CDR3 is 14 amino acids. The full variable domain, rest sourced from reference TRBV2 and TRBJ1-2, is EPEVTQTPSHQVTQMGQEVILRCVPISNHLYFYWYRQILGQKVEFLVSFYNNEISEKSEIFDDQFSVERPDGSNFTLKIRSTKLEDSAMYFCASSDLSEDYGYTFGSGTRLTVV.